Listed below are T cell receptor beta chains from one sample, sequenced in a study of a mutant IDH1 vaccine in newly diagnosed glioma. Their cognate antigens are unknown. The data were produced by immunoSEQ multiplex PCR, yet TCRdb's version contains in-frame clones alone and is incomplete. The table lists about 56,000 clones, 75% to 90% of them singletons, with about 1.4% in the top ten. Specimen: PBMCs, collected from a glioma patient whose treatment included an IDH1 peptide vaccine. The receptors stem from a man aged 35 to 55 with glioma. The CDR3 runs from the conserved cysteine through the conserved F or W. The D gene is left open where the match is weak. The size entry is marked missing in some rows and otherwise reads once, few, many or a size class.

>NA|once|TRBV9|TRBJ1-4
CASSVAWGLTANEKLFF
TGTGCCAGCAGCGTAGCTTGGGGGCTAACGGCTAATGAAAAACTGTTTTTT
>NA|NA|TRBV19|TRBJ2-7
CASSIIEGQYEQYF
TGTGCCAGTAGTATTATCGAGGGGCAGTACGAGCAGTACTTC
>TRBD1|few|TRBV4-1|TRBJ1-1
CASSPGQGHFNTEAFF
TGCGCCAGCAGCCCTGGACAGGGCCACTTCAACACTGAAGCTTTCTTT
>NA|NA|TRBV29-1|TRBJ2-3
CSVASRGRTDTQYF
TGCAGCGTTGCGAGCAGGGGACGCACAGATACGCAGTATTTT
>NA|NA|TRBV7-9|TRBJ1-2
CASSSDDGNYGYTF
TGTGCCAGCAGCTCAGATGACGGAAACTATGGCTACACCTTC
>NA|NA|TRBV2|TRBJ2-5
CASKVEETQYF
TGTGCCAGCAAGGTGGAAGAGACCCAGTACTTC
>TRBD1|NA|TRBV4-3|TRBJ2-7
CASSHAGTGDEQYF
TGCGCCAGCAGCCATGCCGGGACAGGGGACGAGCAGTACTTC
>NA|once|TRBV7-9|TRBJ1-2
CASTDRSANYGYTF
TGTGCCAGTACAGACAGGTCCGCGAACTATGGCTACACCTTC
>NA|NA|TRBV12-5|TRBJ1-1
CASGFGNTEAFF
TGTGCTAGTGGTTTTGGGAACACTGAAGCTTTCTTT
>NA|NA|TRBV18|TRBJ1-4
CASSPPRTAGEKLFF
TGTGCCAGCTCACCACCGCGGACAGCTGGGGAAAAACTGTTTTTT
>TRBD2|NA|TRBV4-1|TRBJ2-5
CASSQGSTSGRETQYF
TGCGCCAGCAGCCAGGGCTCGACTAGCGGGAGAGAGACCCAGTACTTC
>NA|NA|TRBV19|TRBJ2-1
CASSIGGGRDEQFF
TGTGCCAGTAGTATAGGAGGGGGGAGGGACGAGCAGTTCTTC